A selection of T cell receptor beta chains follows, all from one sample in a study of glioma-infiltrating T cells after dendritic cell vaccination. The assay was immunoSEQ multiplex PCR, and TCRdb's table has in-frame clones only and misses some. The sample records approximately 91,000 clones, 75% to 90% being singletons. This specimen consisted of blood, obtained after dendritic cell vaccination. The source is a human donor with glioblastoma. Each CDR3 is given with its conserved first and last residue. A D gene is named only where the DNA matches it firmly. The size field is filled for only some rows; it gives once, few, many or a size class.

V	J	length	D	size	DNA	CDR3
TRBV7-2	TRBJ1-2	14	.	few	TGTGCCAGCAGCTTAACCGGCAGCGACTATGGCTACACCTTC	CASSLTGSDYGYTF
TRBV2	TRBJ2-2	15	.	few	TGTGCCAGCAGTGAGAGGCAGGGGAGGGTCGGGGAGCTGTTTTTT	CASSERQGRVGELFF
TRBV27	TRBJ2-1	12	.	.	TGTGCCAGCAGTTTATCGACGACTCCCCAGTTCTTC	CASSLSTTPQFF
TRBV10-2	TRBJ2-3	15	TRBD2	.	TGCGCCAGCAGCGGTAGCGGGATCGGCACAGATACGCAGTATTTT	CASSGSGIGTDTQYF
TRBV18	TRBJ1-4	16	.	.	TGTGCCAGCTCATTTACCGTGACTGGAACTAATGAAAAACTGTTTTTT	CASSFTVTGTNEKLFF
TRBV6-5	TRBJ1-4	14	.	.	TGTGCCAGCAGTCCCGGGCGGGTGGGTGAAAAACTGTTTTTT	CASSPGRVGEKLFF
TRBV7-8	TRBJ1-3	16	TRBD1	.	TGTGCCAGCAGCTACGACTACAGGGGCTCTGGAAACACCATATATTTT	CASSYDYRGSGNTIYF
TRBV6-1	TRBJ2-5	15	TRBD1	.	TGTGCCAGCAGTGGCCCGACAGGGTTTTACGAGACCCAGTACTTC	CASSGPTGFYETQYF
TRBV18	TRBJ1-2	14	.	few	TGTGCCAGCTCACCACCGGTCGGGACTTATGGCTACACCTTC	CASSPPVGTYGYTF
TRBV7-7	TRBJ2-5	13	.	.	TGTGCCAGCAGTGGTGAGCTCCAAGAGACCCAGTACTTC	CASSGELQETQYF
TRBV5-6	TRBJ1-4	14	.	few	TGTGCCAGCAGCCTTATTGCAACTAATGAAAAACTGTTTTTT	CASSLIATNEKLFF
TRBV7-2	TRBJ1-1	12	.	.	TGTGCCAGCAGCTCCTGGGGAGCTGAAGCTTTCTTT	CASSSWGAEAFF
TRBV2	TRBJ1-2	14	TRBD1	once	TGTGCCAGCAGTGAAGAACAGGGGGGCTATGGCTACACCTTC	CASSEEQGGYGYTF
TRBV5-1	TRBJ1-5	15	.	.	TGCGCCAGCAGCCCCAGCGGCGGGGGAAATCAGCCCCAGCATTTT	CASSPSGGGNQPQHF
TRBV30	TRBJ2-1	18	.	.	TGTGCCTGGAAGGATGTGCTGGGAGATAAGAGTGTTAACAATGAGCAGTTCTTC	CAWKDVLGDKSVNNEQFF
TRBV6-5	TRBJ2-2	16	TRBD2	.	TGTGCCAGCAGTTACAAGGGACTAGCGAGTACCGGGGAGCTGTTTTTT	CASSYKGLASTGELFF
TRBV4-1	TRBJ2-3	15	TRBD2	.	TGCGCCAGCAGCCGGACTAGCGGGAGATCAGATACGCAGTATTTT	CASSRTSGRSDTQYF
TRBV27	TRBJ1-6	21	.	.	TGTGCCAGCAGTCACTTCCATTGGAGGACCGGGCCTAAAACCTATAATTCACCCCTCCACTTT	CASSHFHWRTGPKTYNSPLHF
TRBV29-1	TRBJ1-2	14	.	.	TGCAGCGTTGAAGGGGCGCGGGGATCCTATGGCTACACCTTC	CSVEGARGSYGYTF
TRBV6-5	TRBJ1-5	14	.	.	TGTGCCAGCAGTTACACGGCAGGGAATCAGCCCCAGCATTTT	CASSYTAGNQPQHF
TRBV2	TRBJ2-7	13	TRBD2	.	TGTGCCAGCAGTCCCGACGGGAGGGGCGAGCAGTACTTC	CASSPDGRGEQYF
TRBV18	TRBJ2-5	15	.	.	TGTGCCAGCTCACCGGTAACAGGGCTGGTTGAGACCCAGTACTTC	CASSPVTGLVETQYF
TRBV30	TRBJ2-3	14	.	.	TGTGCCTGGAGATCAGGGCGGGACCAAGATACGCAGTATTTT	CAWRSGRDQDTQYF
TRBV7-3	TRBJ1-5	15	.	.	TGTGCCAGCAGCTTAGGGGAGTATAGCAATCAGCCCCAGCATTTT	CASSLGEYSNQPQHF
TRBV5-1	TRBJ1-1	15	.	.	TGCGCCAGCAGCTTGTCCCCAAGACAGAACACTGAAGCTTTCTTT	CASSLSPRQNTEAFF
TRBV10-3	TRBJ2-3	14	.	.	TGTGCCATCAGTGAGCAGGTCCAGACAGATACGCAGTATTTT	CAISEQVQTDTQYF
TRBV5-1	TRBJ1-4	15	.	.	TGCGCCAGCAGCTTGGTGGAAGGAGTCGGCGAAAAACTGTTTTTT	CASSLVEGVGEKLFF
TRBV19	TRBJ2-1	16	TRBD1	.	TGTGCCAGTAGGTTACCCGGGACAGGGACCAACAATGAGCAGTTCTTC	CASRLPGTGTNNEQFF
TRBV6-6	TRBJ1-5	14	TRBD1	.	TGTGCCAGCAGGCGTGGGACAGATAATCAGCCCCAGCATTTT	CASRRGTDNQPQHF
TRBV6-1	TRBJ1-5	16	.	.	TGTGCCAGCAGTGAATCCCCGGTGGTTTTTAATCAGCCCCAGCATTTT	CASSESPVVFNQPQHF
TRBV7-2	TRBJ2-4	14	TRBD1	.	TGTGCCAGCAGCTCGACAGGGTACAAAAACATTCAGTACTTC	CASSSTGYKNIQYF
TRBV29-1	TRBJ2-2	17	TRBD1	.	TGCAGCGTCCTAACGCGCCGGAGACAGGGGACCACCGGGGAGCTGTTTTTT	CSVLTRRRQGTTGELFF
TRBV7-2	TRBJ2-3	15	TRBD2	.	TGTGCCAGCAGCCGAACGGGGGGGCCCACAGATACGCAGTATTTT	CASSRTGGPTDTQYF
TRBV5-6	TRBJ2-1	14	.	once	TGTGCCAGCAGCTCGCCCGGGACACCAACTGAGCAGTTCTTC	CASSSPGTPTEQFF
TRBV19	TRBJ1-1	16	TRBD1	.	TGTGCCAGTAGTGTCCCACAGGGGGCTCGGAACACTGAAGCTTTCTTT	CASSVPQGARNTEAFF
TRBV9	TRBJ2-7	15	TRBD1	.	TGTGCCAGCAGCGAGGGACAGGGTCAAACCTACGAGCAGTACTTC	CASSEGQGQTYEQYF
TRBV7-9	TRBJ2-7	15	TRBD1	.	TGTGCCAGCAGCATCACAGGGGGGAGTTCCTACGAGCAGTACTTC	CASSITGGSSYEQYF
TRBV18	TRBJ1-2	14	TRBD1	.	TGTGCCAGCTCATCTACAGGGGGCTCGGATGGCTACACCTTC	CASSSTGGSDGYTF
TRBV7-9	TRBJ1-1	16	.	.	TGTGCCAGCAGCTTGGGTGGGGGGGGAGGTAACACTGAAGCTTTCTTT	CASSLGGGGGNTEAFF